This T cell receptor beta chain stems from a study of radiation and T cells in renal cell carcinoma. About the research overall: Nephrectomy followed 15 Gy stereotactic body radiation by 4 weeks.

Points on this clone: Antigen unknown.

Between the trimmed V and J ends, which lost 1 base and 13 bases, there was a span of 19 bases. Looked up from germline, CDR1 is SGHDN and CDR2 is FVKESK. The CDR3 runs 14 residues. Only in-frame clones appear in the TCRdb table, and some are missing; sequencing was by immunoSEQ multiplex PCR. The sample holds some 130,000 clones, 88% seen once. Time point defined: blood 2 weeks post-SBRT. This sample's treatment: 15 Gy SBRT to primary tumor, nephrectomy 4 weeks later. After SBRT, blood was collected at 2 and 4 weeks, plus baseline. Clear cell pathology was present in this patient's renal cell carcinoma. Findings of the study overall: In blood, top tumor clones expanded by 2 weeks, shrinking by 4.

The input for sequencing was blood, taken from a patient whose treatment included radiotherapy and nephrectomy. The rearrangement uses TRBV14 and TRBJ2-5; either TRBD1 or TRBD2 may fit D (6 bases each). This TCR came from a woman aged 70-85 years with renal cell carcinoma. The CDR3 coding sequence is TGTGCCAGCAGCCAAGGGGGGGCCCCCCACCGGCCGTACTTC. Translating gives CASSQGGAPHRPYF.